The 5 T cell receptor beta chains below were found in one sample sequenced in a study of PD-1 blockade in classical Hodgkin lymphoma. Assay: immunoSEQ multiplex PCR; the TCRdb copy retains only in-frame clones and omits some. The sample includes 6,000 or so clones, roughly 80% of them seen just once. Brentuximab vedotin exposure varied, and every patient relapsed after autologous stem cell transplantation. This material consisted of peripheral blood mononuclear cells (PBMCs), taken at baseline. These TCRs come from a human donor with classical Hodgkin lymphoma.

This sequence joins TRBV30 and TRBJ1-3; 8 bases line up with TRBD1. Germline loops: CDR1 GTSNPN, CDR2 SVGIG (reference sequence). This CDR3 has 15 residues. The trim removed 2 bases at V and 0 bases at J, leaving 3 bases unmatched. CDR3 bases: TGTGCCTGGAGTCCTGGACAGGGCTCTGGAAACACCATATATTTT. The encoded protein is CAWSPGQGSGNTIYF.

V gene TRBV4-1 combines with J gene TRBJ2-5; 11 bases align to TRBD1. J was trimmed by 4 bases and V by 2 bases; bases with no gene match: 3. Germline lookup yields CDR1 MGHRA and CDR2 YSYEKL. The CDR3 extends over 15 amino acids. The CDR3 here is CASSQSDRGRETQYF. The CDR3 bases are TGCGCCAGCAGCCAATCGGACAGGGGGCGAGAGACCCAGTACTTC.

The chain employs TRBV18 and TRBJ2-7, with 12 bases identical to TRBD1. Germline assignment: CDR1 KGHSH and CDR2 LQKENI. This CDR3 is built from 15 residues. Losses at the gene ends were 0 bases for V and 6 bases for J; bases not matched to a gene: 3. Here the CDR3 reads CASSPPGTGGFEQYF. CDR3 bases: TGTGCCAGCTCACCACCAGGGACAGGGGGCTTCGAGCAGTACTTC.

V and J are TRBV10-2 and TRBJ2-7; either TRBD1 or TRBD2 may supply D (5 bases each). V dropped 5 bases and J dropped 3 bases, with 17 bases sitting between them. In germline, CDR1 is WSHSY, CDR2 SAAADI. This CDR3 is 15 amino acids long. This CDR3 reads CASSKEAGRIYEQYF. CDR3 DNA sequence: TGCGCCAGCAGTAAGGAAGCAGGGAGAATCTACGAGCAGTACTTC.

This clone appeared a few times. The CDR3 DNA reads as TGTGCCAGCAGTTACGAGGGGGTGAGCACAGATACGCAGTATTTT. Translating gives CASSYEGVSTDTQYF. The genes are TRBV6-5 and TRBJ2-3; possible D gene TRBD1, 6 bases. CDR3 length: 15 residues. V was clipped by 2 bases and J by 0 bases, with 9 bases between them. From germline, CDR1 is MNHEY and CDR2 SVGAGI.